This T cell receptor (beta chain) was identified in a study of blood T cell repertoires in COVID-19. At the level of the study: Whether acute or convalescent, the COVID-19 samples came from the United States, Italy and Spain. Sources were T cells, B-cell-depleted T cells, or PBMCs; the material itself was cDNA or gDNA.

In the study's own analysis: From reference gene primer amplification, estimates of nucleated cell counts were derived. This table comes from immunoSEQ multiplex PCR, and its TCRdb copy is limited to in-frame clones, with some not included. Clone size and V and J calls were adopted from that table, with D and trimming inferred from the DNA. This table holds some 130,000 clones, approximately 86% found once. Patients at the Seattle site were enrolled during active infection and followed longitudinally. The sequence was collected from an older woman with COVID-19, enrolled during active disease. The specimen sequenced was peripheral blood.

CDR3 amino acids: CASSEGGGSYNEQFF. The CDR3 DNA follows: TGTGCCAGCAGTGAAGGCGGAGGCTCCTACAATGAGCAGTTCTTC. The chain couples TRBV25-1 to TRBJ2-1; a weak D match, TRBD2 (5 bases). Trimming took off 2 bases at V and 0 bases at J, with 8 bases between the two ends. The CDR3 runs 15 residues. The germline CDR1 and CDR2 sequences are MGHDK and SYGVNS.